Listed below are T cell receptor beta chains from one sample, sequenced in a study of blood T cell repertoires in COVID-19. The assay was immunoSEQ multiplex PCR, and TCRdb's table has in-frame clones only and misses some. The sample records around 230,000 clones, 80% to 90% being singletons. The sample comprised peripheral blood. The receptors derive from a middle-aged man with acute or convalescent COVID-19. Both conserved end residues are part of each CDR3. Fields, in order: CDR3 DNA, CDR3 protein, D gene, V gene, clone size, J gene. D genes are given only for firm matches. Clone size is shown for a subset of rows, as once, few, many or a class of expanded clone.

CDR3nt: TGTGCCAGCAGTGAAAATGAAGGGGGCGTAATGAACACTGAAGCTTTCTTT; CDR3aa: CASSENEGGVMNTEAFF; d_gene: TRBD1; v_gene: TRBV2; abundance: .; j_gene: TRBJ1-1
CDR3nt: TGTGCCAGCAGCGTGAGGGACAGGGATTCGGAGACCCAGTACTTC; CDR3aa: CASSVRDRDSETQYF; d_gene: TRBD1; v_gene: TRBV9; abundance: .; j_gene: TRBJ2-5
CDR3nt: TGCAGCGTTGGGGGGGAAAACACCGGGGAGCTGTTTTTT; CDR3aa: CSVGGENTGELFF; d_gene: .; v_gene: TRBV29-1; abundance: .; j_gene: TRBJ2-2
CDR3nt: TGTGCCAGCAGTTTAAAACAGATTGGAAATACGCAGTATTTT; CDR3aa: CASSLKQIGNTQYF; d_gene: .; v_gene: TRBV27; abundance: .; j_gene: TRBJ2-3
CDR3nt: TGTGCCAGTAGTACCACCGGACAACCTTATAGCAATCAGCCCCAGCATTTT; CDR3aa: CASSTTGQPYSNQPQHF; d_gene: .; v_gene: TRBV19; abundance: .; j_gene: TRBJ1-5
CDR3nt: TGTGCCAGCAGCCGACAGGAGAGCTCCTATAATTCACCCCTCCACTTT; CDR3aa: CASSRQESSYNSPLHF; d_gene: .; v_gene: TRBV4-2; abundance: .; j_gene: TRBJ1-6
CDR3nt: TGTGCCAGCAGCCGCGATAACCCCCAATATGAAGCTTTCTTT; CDR3aa: CASSRDNPQYEAFF; d_gene: .; v_gene: TRBV6-5; abundance: .; j_gene: TRBJ1-1
CDR3nt: TGTGCCAGCAGTGTCGTTGGAGGATATAGCAATCAGCCCCAGCATTTT; CDR3aa: CASSVVGGYSNQPQHF; d_gene: .; v_gene: TRBV6-1; abundance: .; j_gene: TRBJ1-5
CDR3nt: TGTGCCAGCAGTTCAGCGGGGATTGAGGAGACCCAGTACTTC; CDR3aa: CASSSAGIEETQYF; d_gene: TRBD2; v_gene: TRBV28; abundance: .; j_gene: TRBJ2-5
CDR3nt: TGTGCCAGCAGCGTAGCTTGGTCTAGCGGGGGCGGGAATGAGCAGTTCTTC; CDR3aa: CASSVAWSSGGGNEQFF; d_gene: TRBD2; v_gene: TRBV9; abundance: .; j_gene: TRBJ2-1
CDR3nt: TGTGCCACCAGCAGAGATGGTCCGGGACAGGGGGCTTCACCCCTCCACTTT; CDR3aa: CATSRDGPGQGASPLHF; d_gene: TRBD1; v_gene: TRBV15; abundance: .; j_gene: TRBJ1-6
CDR3nt: TGCAGCGCGGGACAGGGGGCCGGTCAGCCCCAGCATTTT; CDR3aa: CSAGQGAGQPQHF; d_gene: TRBD1; v_gene: TRBV29-1; abundance: .; j_gene: TRBJ1-5
CDR3nt: TGTGCCAGCAGCTCCAGCGGACAGGGGGTTGGTGAGCAGTTCTTC; CDR3aa: CASSSSGQGVGEQFF; d_gene: TRBD1; v_gene: TRBV28; abundance: .; j_gene: TRBJ2-1
CDR3nt: TGTGCCAGCAGTGCTACCGCGACAGGCTCCTTGGATTCACCCCTCCACTTT; CDR3aa: CASSATATGSLDSPLHF; d_gene: .; v_gene: TRBV6-4; abundance: .; j_gene: TRBJ1-6
CDR3nt: TGTGCCAGCAAAAAAGACGGACTTGGGTCTGAAGCTTTCTTT; CDR3aa: CASKKDGLGSEAFF; d_gene: .; v_gene: TRBV6-5; abundance: few; j_gene: TRBJ1-1
CDR3nt: TGTGCCAGCAGCGTAGCGGCAGCTGGAGGGACCCAGTACTTC; CDR3aa: CASSVAAAGGTQYF; d_gene: .; v_gene: TRBV9; abundance: .; j_gene: TRBJ2-5
CDR3nt: TGTGCCAGCAGTTCAGGGGGCTACAATCAGCCCCAGCATTTT; CDR3aa: CASSSGGYNQPQHF; d_gene: TRBD1; v_gene: TRBV6-5; abundance: .; j_gene: TRBJ1-5
CDR3nt: TGCAGTGCCAGTGGGCCTAGCGGGAGTTCCAATGAGCAGTTCTTC; CDR3aa: CSASGPSGSSNEQFF; d_gene: TRBD2; v_gene: TRBV20-1; abundance: once; j_gene: TRBJ2-1
CDR3nt: TGTGCCAGCAGTTTTCTGGCTAGCGGGAGGGCGCGAGCTTTGGAGACCCAGTACTTC; CDR3aa: CASSFLASGRARALETQYF; d_gene: TRBD2; v_gene: TRBV27; abundance: .; j_gene: TRBJ2-5
CDR3nt: TGCGCCAGCAGTGAGCCGTCCACCGGGGAGCTGTTTTTT; CDR3aa: CASSEPSTGELFF; d_gene: .; v_gene: TRBV10-1; abundance: once; j_gene: TRBJ2-2
CDR3nt: TGTGCCAGCGAAGACACAGTCTACGAGCAGTACTTC; CDR3aa: CASEDTVYEQYF; d_gene: .; v_gene: TRBV28; abundance: few; j_gene: TRBJ2-7
CDR3nt: TGTGCCAGCAGTGGGACAGCTTATAGCAATCAGCCCCAGCATTTT; CDR3aa: CASSGTAYSNQPQHF; d_gene: .; v_gene: TRBV2; abundance: .; j_gene: TRBJ1-5
CDR3nt: TGTGCCACCAGTGATCCCGGGCGGGCGCCCACAGATACGCAGTATTTT; CDR3aa: CATSDPGRAPTDTQYF; d_gene: .; v_gene: TRBV24-1; abundance: .; j_gene: TRBJ2-3
CDR3nt: TGTGCCAGCTCACCTCCGGGGACAGGGGTGACAGATACGCAGTATTTT; CDR3aa: CASSPPGTGVTDTQYF; d_gene: TRBD1; v_gene: TRBV18; abundance: .; j_gene: TRBJ2-3
CDR3nt: TGCGCCAGCAGCTCCGGCAACAGGGGAAACGAGCAGTACTTC; CDR3aa: CASSSGNRGNEQYF; d_gene: TRBD1; v_gene: TRBV5-1; abundance: .; j_gene: TRBJ2-7
CDR3nt: TGTGCCAGCAGCGCTCCCTTACAGGGAAGCTATGGCTACACCTTC; CDR3aa: CASSAPLQGSYGYTF; d_gene: .; v_gene: TRBV9; abundance: .; j_gene: TRBJ1-2
CDR3nt: TGTGCCAGCAGCCCTTACCCTAGCGGGGGGGACAATGAGCAGTTCTTC; CDR3aa: CASSPYPSGGDNEQFF; d_gene: TRBD2; v_gene: TRBV3-1/TRBV3-2; abundance: once; j_gene: TRBJ2-1